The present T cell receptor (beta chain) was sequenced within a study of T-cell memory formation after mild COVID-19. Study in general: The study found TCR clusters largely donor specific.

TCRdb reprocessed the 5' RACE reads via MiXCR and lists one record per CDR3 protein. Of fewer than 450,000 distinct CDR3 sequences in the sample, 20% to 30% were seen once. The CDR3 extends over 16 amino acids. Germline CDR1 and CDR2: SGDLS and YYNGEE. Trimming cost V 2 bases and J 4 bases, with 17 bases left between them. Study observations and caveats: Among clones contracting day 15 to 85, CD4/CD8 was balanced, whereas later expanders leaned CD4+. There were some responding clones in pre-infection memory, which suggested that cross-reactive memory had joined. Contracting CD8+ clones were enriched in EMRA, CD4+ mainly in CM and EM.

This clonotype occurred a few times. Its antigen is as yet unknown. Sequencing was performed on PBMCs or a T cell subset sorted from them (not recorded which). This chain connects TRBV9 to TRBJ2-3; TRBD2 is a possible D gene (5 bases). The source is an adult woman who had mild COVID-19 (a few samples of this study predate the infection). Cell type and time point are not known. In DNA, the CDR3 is TGTGCCAGCAGCGTGCGGGCGGTCGGAGGCGCAGATACGCAGTATTTT. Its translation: CASSVRAVGGADTQYF. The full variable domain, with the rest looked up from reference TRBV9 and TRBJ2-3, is DSGVTQTPKHLITATGQRVTLRCSPRSGDLSVYWYQQSLDQGLQFLIQYYNGEERAKGNILERFSAQQFPDLHSELNLSSLELGDSALYFCASSVRAVGGADTQYFGPGTRLTVL.